This T cell receptor (beta chain) appears in the sequencing data of a study of T cell responses to AZD1222 COVID-19 vaccine. Trimming pared 2 bases from V and 1 base from J, leaving 14 bases between. The CDR3 extends over 16 amino acids. In germline, CDR1 is MNHNS, CDR2 SASEGT. The protocol was immunoSEQ multiplex PCR, while the TCRdb copy is restricted to in-frame clones and leaves out a portion. The data hold over 130,000 clones, with 88% observed a single time. V gene TRBV6-1 combines with J gene TRBJ1-1; no definite D call. This material consisted of peripheral blood, taken on day 0 of AZD1222 vaccination. The receptor comes from an adult in good health. CDR3: CASSENKPGRNTEAFF. CDR3 bases: TGTGCCAGCAGTGAAAATAAGCCTGGGAGGAACACTGAAGCTTTCTTT.